This T cell receptor beta chain was profiled in a study of cytomegalovirus exposure and HLA in healthy donors. PCR was performed using 60 Vbeta and 13 Jbeta primers. Clones were read by immunoSEQ multiplex PCR, and TCRdb kept only the in-frame ones, dropping some. This table has 170,000 or so clones, around 78% appearing once. The ends lost 1 base at V and 0 bases at J; junction bases unmatched: 5. This CDR3 has 16 amino acids. Germline V gene data show CDR1 as SGHKS and CDR2 as YYEKEE (reference sequence). Turning to this clone: Its antigen is still unknown.

Study results and caveats: Follow-up analysis found HLA locus-dependent TCR association rates, highest for DRB1 and lowest for HLA-C. Available immune exposure information was restricted to CMV serostatus only. Despite most TCR sequences being rare, some public TCRs occurred in many donors.

The specimen sequenced was PBMCs. This clonotype was obtained from a woman in her forties in good health and CMV-seronegative. This sequence joins TRBV5-5 and TRBJ2-3, with 7 positions matching TRBD1. CDR3 sequence (DNA): TGTGCCAGCAGCTTGATTGGGACAGCTAGCACAGATACGCAGTATTTT. The encoded protein is CASSLIGTASTDTQYF.